At least ten counts were recorded for the clone carrying this T cell receptor (beta chain). Its antigen is not identified. Hyperthyroidism in the patients, aged 18 to 65, was newly diagnosed and under 2 months in duration. This entry belongs to a study of T cells in Graves' hyperthyroidism and ophthalmopathy. The germline gives CDR1 DFQATT, CDR2 SNEGSKA (reference sequence). Trimming removed 1 base at V and 0 bases at J, with 11 bases between. The CDR3 is made up of 15 amino acids. RNA transcripts served as the template for amplifying TCR beta CDR3 regions. First-round RT-PCR with HTBI primers amplified the TCR CDR3 region. MiXCR, applied by TCRdb to the multiplex PCR reads, yields one record per CDR3 protein. Counted here are hundreds of thousands of distinct CDR3 sequences, approximately 14% occurring once; the ten biggest clones make up approximately 7.5%. Findings and caveats of the study: Most thyroid clonotypes expanded above 0.001 were also detected in blood. Before onset, ophthalmopathy was predicted by the model a median approximately 6.5 months earlier.

The sequenced material came from blood. The rearrangement uses TRBV20-1 and TRBJ2-3; D assignment may be TRBD1 or TRBD2 (5 bases each). The source is a woman aged 18-30 years with Graves' hyperthyroidism. CDR3 in amino acids: CSARVGAASTDTQYF. The CDR3 bases are TGCAGTGCTAGAGTCGGGGCGGCTAGCACAGATACGCAGTATTTT.